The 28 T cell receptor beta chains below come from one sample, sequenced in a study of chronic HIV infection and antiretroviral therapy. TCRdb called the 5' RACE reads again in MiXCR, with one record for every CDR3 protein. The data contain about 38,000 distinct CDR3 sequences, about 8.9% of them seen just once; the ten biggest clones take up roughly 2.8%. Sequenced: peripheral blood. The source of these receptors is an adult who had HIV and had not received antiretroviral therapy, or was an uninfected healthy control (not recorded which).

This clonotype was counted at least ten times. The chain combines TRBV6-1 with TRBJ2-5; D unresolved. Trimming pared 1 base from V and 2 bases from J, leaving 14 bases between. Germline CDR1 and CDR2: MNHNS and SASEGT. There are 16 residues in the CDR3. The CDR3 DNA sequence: TGTGCCAGCAGTGAAGGCACTCCGTGGGAACAAGAGACCCAGTACTTC. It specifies CASSEGTPWEQETQYF.

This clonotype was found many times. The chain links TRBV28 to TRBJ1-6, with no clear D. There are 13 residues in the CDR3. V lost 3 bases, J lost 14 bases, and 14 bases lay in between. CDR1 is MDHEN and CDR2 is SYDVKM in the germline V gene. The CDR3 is CASSFEQLVTLHF. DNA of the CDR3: TGTGCCAGCAGTTTCGAACAGTTAGTCACCCTCCACTTT.

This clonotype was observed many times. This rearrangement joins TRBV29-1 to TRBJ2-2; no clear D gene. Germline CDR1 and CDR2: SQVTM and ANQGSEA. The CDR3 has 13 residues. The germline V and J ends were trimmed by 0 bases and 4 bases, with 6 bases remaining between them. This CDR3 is CSVEEHVTGELFF. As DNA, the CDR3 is TGCAGCGTTGAAGAGCACGTCACCGGGGAGCTGTTTTTT.

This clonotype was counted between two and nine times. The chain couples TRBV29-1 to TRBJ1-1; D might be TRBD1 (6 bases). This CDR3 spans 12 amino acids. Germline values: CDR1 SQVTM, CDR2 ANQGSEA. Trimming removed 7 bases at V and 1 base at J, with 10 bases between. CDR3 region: CSARTANTEAFF. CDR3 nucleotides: TGCAGCGCGCGGACAGCGAACACTGAAGCTTTCTTT. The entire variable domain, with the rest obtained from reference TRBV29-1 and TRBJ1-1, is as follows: SAVISQKPSRDICQRGTSLTIQCQVDSQVTMMFWYRQQPGQSLTLIATANQGSEATYESGFVIDKFPISRPNLTFSTLTVSNMSPEDSSIYLCSARTANTEAFFGQGTRLTVV.

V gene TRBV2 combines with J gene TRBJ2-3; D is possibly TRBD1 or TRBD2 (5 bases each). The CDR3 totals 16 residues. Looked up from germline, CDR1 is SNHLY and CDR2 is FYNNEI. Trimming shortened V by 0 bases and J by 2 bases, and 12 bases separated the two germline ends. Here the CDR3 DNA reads TGTGCCAGCAGTGAAGCGTGGGACCAGTTCACAGATACGCAGTATTTT. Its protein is CASSEAWDQFTDTQYF.

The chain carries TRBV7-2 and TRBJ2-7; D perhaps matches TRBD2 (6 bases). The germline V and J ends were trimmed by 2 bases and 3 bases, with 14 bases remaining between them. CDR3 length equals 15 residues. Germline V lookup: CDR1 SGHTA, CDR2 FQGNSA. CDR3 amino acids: CASSLYGTSDYEQYF. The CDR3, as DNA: TGTGCCAGCAGCTTATACGGGACTTCGGACTACGAGCAGTACTTC.

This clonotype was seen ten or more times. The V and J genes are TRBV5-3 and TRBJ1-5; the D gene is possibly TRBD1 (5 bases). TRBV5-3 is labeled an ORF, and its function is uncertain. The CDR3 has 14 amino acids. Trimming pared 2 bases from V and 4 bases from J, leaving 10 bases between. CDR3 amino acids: CARSFRDANQPQHF. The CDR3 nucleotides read TGTGCCAGAAGCTTCCGGGACGCTAATCAGCCCCAGCATTTT.

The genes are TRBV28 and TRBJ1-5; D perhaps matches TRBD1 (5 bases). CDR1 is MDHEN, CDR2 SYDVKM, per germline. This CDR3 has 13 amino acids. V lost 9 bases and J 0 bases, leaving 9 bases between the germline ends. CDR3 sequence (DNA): TGTGCCAGTCAAGGGGTTAGCAATCAGCCCCAGCATTTT. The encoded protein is CASQGVSNQPQHF.

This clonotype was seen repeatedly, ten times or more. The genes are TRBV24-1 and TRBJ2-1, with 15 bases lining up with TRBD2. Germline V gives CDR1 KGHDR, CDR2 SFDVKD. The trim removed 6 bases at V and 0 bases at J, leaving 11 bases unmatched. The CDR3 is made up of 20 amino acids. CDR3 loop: CATSPGGLAGGSPSYNEQFF. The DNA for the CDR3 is TGTGCCACCAGTCCCGGCGGACTAGCGGGAGGGTCCCCCTCCTACAATGAGCAGTTCTTC.

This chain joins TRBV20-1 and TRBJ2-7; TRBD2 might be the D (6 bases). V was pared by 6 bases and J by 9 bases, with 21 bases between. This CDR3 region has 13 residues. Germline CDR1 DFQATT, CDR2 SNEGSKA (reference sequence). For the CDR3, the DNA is TGCAGTGCCCTTCCGGGAGAAACCGACGGGCAGTACTTC. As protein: CSALPGETDGQYF.

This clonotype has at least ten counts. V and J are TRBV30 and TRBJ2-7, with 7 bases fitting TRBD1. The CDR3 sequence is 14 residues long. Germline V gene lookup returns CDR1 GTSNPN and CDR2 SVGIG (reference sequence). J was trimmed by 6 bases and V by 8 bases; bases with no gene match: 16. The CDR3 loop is CARKSRQGEREQYF. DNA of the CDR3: TGTGCCCGGAAATCCCGACAGGGAGAGCGCGAGCAGTACTTC.

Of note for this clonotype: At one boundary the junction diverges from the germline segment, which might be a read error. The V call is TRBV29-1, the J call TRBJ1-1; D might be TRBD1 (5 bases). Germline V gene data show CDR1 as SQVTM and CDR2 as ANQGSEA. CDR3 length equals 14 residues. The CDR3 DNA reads TGCAGCGTTGCCGACAGTCGTTCCCTCTCTGAAACTTTCTTT. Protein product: CSVADSRSLSETFF.

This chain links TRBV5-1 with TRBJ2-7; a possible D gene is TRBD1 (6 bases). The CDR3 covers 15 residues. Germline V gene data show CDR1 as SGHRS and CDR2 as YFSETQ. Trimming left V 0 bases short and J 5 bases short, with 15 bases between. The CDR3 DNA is TGCGCCAGCAGCTTGGTTCAGGTCTCAGGGGACGAGCAGTACTTC. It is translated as CASSLVQVSGDEQYF.

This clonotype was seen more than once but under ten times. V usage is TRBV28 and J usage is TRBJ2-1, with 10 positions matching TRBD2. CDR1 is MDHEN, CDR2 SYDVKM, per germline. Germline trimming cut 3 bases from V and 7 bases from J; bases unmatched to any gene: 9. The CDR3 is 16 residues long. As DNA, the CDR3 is TGTGCCAGCAGTTTCCCAGCAGCGGGAGGGAGGAATGAGCAGTTCTTC. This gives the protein CASSFPAAGGRNEQFF.

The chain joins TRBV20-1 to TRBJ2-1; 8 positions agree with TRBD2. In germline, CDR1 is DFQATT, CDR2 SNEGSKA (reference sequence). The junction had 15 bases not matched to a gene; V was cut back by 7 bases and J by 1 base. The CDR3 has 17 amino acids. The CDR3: CSVWGGGAGDSYNEQFF. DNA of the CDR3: TGCAGTGTTTGGGGCGGAGGAGCGGGAGATTCCTACAATGAGCAGTTCTTC.

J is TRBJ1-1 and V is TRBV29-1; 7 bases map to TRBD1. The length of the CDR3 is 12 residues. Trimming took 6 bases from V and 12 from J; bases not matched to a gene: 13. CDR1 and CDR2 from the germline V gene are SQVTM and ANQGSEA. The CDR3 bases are TGCAGCGTGATTACAGGGGCGCGGGAAACTTTCTTT. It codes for CSVITGARETFF.

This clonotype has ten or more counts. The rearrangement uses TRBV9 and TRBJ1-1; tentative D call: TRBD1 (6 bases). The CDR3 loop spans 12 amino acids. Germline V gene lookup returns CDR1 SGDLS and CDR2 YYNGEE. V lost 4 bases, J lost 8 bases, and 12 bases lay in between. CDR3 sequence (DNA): TGTGCCAGCAGCCCTGGGGGCCTGGAAGCTTTCTTT. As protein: CASSPGGLEAFF.

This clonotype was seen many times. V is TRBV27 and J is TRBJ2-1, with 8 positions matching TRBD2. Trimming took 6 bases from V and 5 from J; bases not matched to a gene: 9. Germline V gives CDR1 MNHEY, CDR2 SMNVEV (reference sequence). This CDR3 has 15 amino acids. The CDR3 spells CASRRRLAPDNEQFF. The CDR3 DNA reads TGTGCCAGCAGGCGGAGACTAGCGCCCGACAATGAGCAGTTCTTC.

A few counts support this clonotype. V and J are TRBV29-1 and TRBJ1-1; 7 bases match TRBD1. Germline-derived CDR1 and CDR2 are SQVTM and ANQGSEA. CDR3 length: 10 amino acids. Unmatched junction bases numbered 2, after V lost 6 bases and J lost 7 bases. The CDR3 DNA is TGCAGCGTCGGACAGGATGAAGCTTTCTTT. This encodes CSVGQDEAFF.

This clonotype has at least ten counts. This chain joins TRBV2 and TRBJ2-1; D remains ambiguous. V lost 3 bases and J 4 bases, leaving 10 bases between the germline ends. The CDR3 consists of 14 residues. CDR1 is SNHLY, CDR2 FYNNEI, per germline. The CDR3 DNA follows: TGTGCCAGCAGTGAGGGTCAATATTACAATGAGCAGTTCTTC. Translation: CASSEGQYYNEQFF.

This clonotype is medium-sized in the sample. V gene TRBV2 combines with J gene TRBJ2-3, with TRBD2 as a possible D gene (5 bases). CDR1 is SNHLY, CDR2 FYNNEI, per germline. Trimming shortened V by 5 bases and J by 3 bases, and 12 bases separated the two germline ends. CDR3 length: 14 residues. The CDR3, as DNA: TGTGCCAGCAGTTGGAGGCCCGGTACAGATACGCAGTATTTT. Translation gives CASSWRPGTDTQYF. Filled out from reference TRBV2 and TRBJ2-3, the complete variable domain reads EPEVTQTPSHQVTQMGQEVILRCVPISNHLYFYWYRQILGQKVEFLVSFYNNEISEKSEIFDDQFSVERPDGSNFTLKIRSTKLEDSAMYFCASSWRPGTDTQYFGPGTRLTVL.

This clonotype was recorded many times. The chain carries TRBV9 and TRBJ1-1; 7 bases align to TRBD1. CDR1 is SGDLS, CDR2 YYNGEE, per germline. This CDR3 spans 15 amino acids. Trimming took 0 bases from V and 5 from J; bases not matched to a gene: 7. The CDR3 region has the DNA TGTGCCAGCAGCGTAGGGGAGGGCAGGGGGACTGAAGCTTTCTTT. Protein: CASSVGEGRGTEAFF.

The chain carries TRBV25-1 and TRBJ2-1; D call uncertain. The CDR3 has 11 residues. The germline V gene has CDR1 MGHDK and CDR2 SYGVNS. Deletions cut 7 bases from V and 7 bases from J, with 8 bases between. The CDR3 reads CASKDLNEQFF. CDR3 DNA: TGTGCCAGCAAGGACCTAAATGAGCAGTTCTTC.

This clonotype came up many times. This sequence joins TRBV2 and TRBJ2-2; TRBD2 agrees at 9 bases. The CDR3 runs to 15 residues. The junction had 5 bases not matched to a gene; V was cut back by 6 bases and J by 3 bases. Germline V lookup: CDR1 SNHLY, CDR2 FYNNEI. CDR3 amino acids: CASSTGLADTGELFF. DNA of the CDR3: TGTGCCAGCAGCACGGGACTAGCCGACACCGGGGAGCTGTTTTTT.

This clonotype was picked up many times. The CDR3 spells CSGGLAGEGHNEQFF. The CDR3 DNA reads as TGCAGCGGTGGACTAGCGGGAGAAGGTCACAATGAGCAGTTCTTC. The chain has TRBV29-1 and TRBJ2-1, with 13 bases aligning to TRBD2. V lost 7 bases to trimming and J lost 5 bases; unmatched junction nucleotides: 8. Germline V CDR1 and CDR2: SQVTM, ANQGSEA. The CDR3 runs to 15 residues.

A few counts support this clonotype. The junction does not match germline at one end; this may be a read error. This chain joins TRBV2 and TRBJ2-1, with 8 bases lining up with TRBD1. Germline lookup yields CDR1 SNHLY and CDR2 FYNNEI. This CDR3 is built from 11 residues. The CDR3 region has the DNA TGTGCCAGCATTGAGACAGGGGTTGTCTCCTTC. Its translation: CASIETGVVSF.

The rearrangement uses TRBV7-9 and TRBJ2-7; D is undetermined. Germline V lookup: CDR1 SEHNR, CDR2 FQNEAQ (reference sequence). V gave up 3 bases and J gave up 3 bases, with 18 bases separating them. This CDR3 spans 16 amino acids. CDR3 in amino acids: CASSFHNVGPYYEQYF. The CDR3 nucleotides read TGTGCCAGCAGCTTTCATAACGTCGGGCCCTACTACGAGCAGTACTTC.

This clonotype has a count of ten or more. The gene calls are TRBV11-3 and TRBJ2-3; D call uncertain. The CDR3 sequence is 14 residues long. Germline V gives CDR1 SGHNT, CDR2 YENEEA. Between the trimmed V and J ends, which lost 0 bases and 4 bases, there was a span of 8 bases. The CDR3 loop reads CASSLDGTPDTQYF. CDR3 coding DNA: TGTGCCAGCAGCTTAGATGGCACCCCAGATACGCAGTATTTT. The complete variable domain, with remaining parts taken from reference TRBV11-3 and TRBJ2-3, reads EAGVVQSPRYKIIEKKQPVAFWCNPISGHNTLYWYLQNLGQGPELLIRYENEEAVDDSQLPKDRFSAERLKGVDSTLKIQPAELGDSAVYLCASSLDGTPDTQYFGPGTRLTVL.